A selection of T cell receptor beta chains follows, all from one sample in a study of CD8+ T cells in alopecia areata. The table came from immunoSEQ multiplex PCR; TCRdb's copy has only in-frame clones and leaves some out. Found here are around 200,000 clones, around 63% of them singletons; the top ten hold under 2%. Specimen: CD4+ T cells sorted from blood, collected at week 0. Receptors originate from a human donor with alopecia areata. CDR3s include the opening cysteine and the closing phenylalanine or tryptophan. A D gene is named only where the DNA matches it firmly. Clone sizes are given selectively: once, few, many, or a class where the clone is expanded.

clone size,J gene,V gene,D gene,CDR3 DNA,CDR3 protein
NA,TRBJ2-1,TRBV27,NA,TGTGCCAGCAGCTTACGGAGGGTGGGGAATGAGCAGTTCTTC,CASSLRRVGNEQFF
NA,TRBJ1-4,TRBV29-1,TRBD1,TGCAGCGTTCTGGACAGGGTCGGTGAAAAACTGTTTTTT,CSVLDRVGEKLFF
once,TRBJ2-1,TRBV29-1,NA,TGCAGCGTCGACAGGAGTAACAATGAGCAGTTCTTC,CSVDRSNNEQFF
NA,TRBJ2-2,TRBV29-1,NA,TGCAGCGTTGAACGTGGCACCGGGGAGCTGTTTTTT,CSVERGTGELFF
NA,TRBJ2-7,TRBV27,TRBD2,TGTGCCAGTAAACCGGGACTAGCGAACTACGAGCAGTACTTC,CASKPGLANYEQYF
once,TRBJ2-5,TRBV7-9,NA,TGTGCCAGCAGACATGACATAGGAGAGACCCAGTACTTC,CASRHDIGETQYF
NA,TRBJ1-1,TRBV29-1,TRBD1,TGCAGCGTCGAGGACAGGATGAACACTGAAGCTTTCTTT,CSVEDRMNTEAFF
NA,TRBJ1-1,TRBV5-4,NA,TGTGCCAGCAGCTTGGGACAACCGAACACTGAAGCTTTCTTT,CASSLGQPNTEAFF
few,TRBJ2-2,TRBV15,TRBD1,TGTGCCACCAGCAGGGAGACAGGGGTTGCCGGGGAGCTGTTTTTT,CATSRETGVAGELFF
few,TRBJ2-2,TRBV23-1,TRBD1,TGCGCCAGCAGTCACATTCCGGGACAGGGCTCCACCGGGGAGCTGTTTTTT,CASSHIPGQGSTGELFF
NA,TRBJ2-3,TRBV20-1,NA,TGCAGTGCTGGGACCCCGGATACGCAGTATTTT,CSAGTPDTQYF
NA,TRBJ1-4,TRBV18,NA,TGTGCCAGCTCACCACCGACGCATGAAAAACTGTTTTTT,CASSPPTHEKLFF
NA,TRBJ2-3,TRBV27,TRBD2,TGTGCCAGCAGCCGAGCGGGGTCCCTCGGCGATACGCAGTATTTT,CASSRAGSLGDTQYF
NA,TRBJ2-3,TRBV30,NA,TGTGCCTGGAGGGGTAAGGGGAGTTCGGATACGCAGTATTTT,CAWRGKGSSDTQYF
NA,TRBJ1-1,TRBV10-3,NA,TGTGCCATCAGGGAGGTGAACACTGAAGCTTTCTTT,CAIREVNTEAFF
NA,TRBJ2-4,TRBV10-3,TRBD2,TGTGCCATCAGTGAGTCTCTAGCGGGGGCCACCTTAAACATTCAGTACTTC,CAISESLAGATLNIQYF
NA,TRBJ1-5,TRBV6-1,NA,TGTGCCAGCAGTGAAGGCTCAGGGGTTTATCAGCCCCAGCATTTT,CASSEGSGVYQPQHF
NA,TRBJ1-1,TRBV29-1,NA,TGCAGCGAGGATTCTGGGGCTTTCTTT,CSEDSGAFF
NA,TRBJ1-2,TRBV14,NA,TGTGCCAGCAGCCCGGACAGCTTTGGCTACACCTTC,CASSPDSFGYTF
NA,TRBJ1-3,TRBV29-1,NA,TGCAGCGCCATAAACGAGGGAAACACCATATATTTT,CSAINEGNTIYF
NA,TRBJ2-5,TRBV16,NA,TGTGCCAGCAGCCAAGGTCGAGAGACCCAGTACTTC,CASSQGRETQYF
NA,TRBJ1-6,TRBV4-3,NA,TGCGCCAGCAGCCAAGATTACTCGACAGGAGGGGGGTATAATTCACCCCTCCACTTT,CASSQDYSTGGGYNSPLHF
NA,TRBJ1-2,TRBV10-1,NA,TGCGCCAGCAGTGACAGTCTCTATGGCTACACCTTC,CASSDSLYGYTF
NA,TRBJ2-7,TRBV5-6,NA,TGTGCCAGCAGCTTGAACCAAGGCCACTACGAGCAGTACTTC,CASSLNQGHYEQYF
few,TRBJ2-1,TRBV5-1,NA,TGCGCCAGCAGCTTACAGGGCTCGAGGGGCAATGAGCAGTTCTTC,CASSLQGSRGNEQFF
few,TRBJ2-1,TRBV7-2,NA,TGTGCCAGCAGCCTGATGAGGGCGGTCTACAATGAGCAGTTCTTC,CASSLMRAVYNEQFF
NA,TRBJ2-5,TRBV5-1,TRBD2,TGCGCCAGCAGCTCCCGCCCGACTAGCGGCAAAGAGACCCAGTACTTC,CASSSRPTSGKETQYF
NA,TRBJ1-6,TRBV30,TRBD1,TGTGCCTGGAATACAGGGGCGAGCTCCTATAATTCACCCCTCCACTTT,CAWNTGASSYNSPLHF
NA,TRBJ2-1,TRBV30,NA,TGTGCCTGGAGTGCGCACAATGAGCAGTTCTTC,CAWSAHNEQFF
NA,TRBJ1-5,TRBV30,NA,TGTGCCTGGAGGGGTGGAGATAATCAGCCCCAGCATTTT,CAWRGGDNQPQHF
NA,TRBJ1-1,TRBV15,NA,TGTGCCACCAGCAGACCCCTGGGGACTGAAGCTTTCTTT,CATSRPLGTEAFF
NA,TRBJ2-1,TRBV30,TRBD2,TGTGCCTGGAAATGGCGGGGGGGCAATGAGCAGTTCTTC,CAWKWRGGNEQFF
NA,TRBJ1-5,TRBV30,NA,TGTGCCTGGACCGGGCCGGGCAGACCAAATCAGCCCCAGCATTTT,CAWTGPGRPNQPQHF
NA,TRBJ2-7,TRBV27,NA,TGTGCCAGCAGTTTCCACCGGGGGATTTACTCCTACGAGCAGTACTTC,CASSFHRGIYSYEQYF
once,TRBJ2-1,TRBV29-1,TRBD2,TGCAGCGTTGGAGGACTAGCGGGGACGTATGAGCAGTTCTTC,CSVGGLAGTYEQFF
NA,TRBJ2-3,TRBV11-2,NA,TGTGCCAGCAGCTTAGGTGGGGTCTTGGGCACAGATACGCAGTATTTT,CASSLGGVLGTDTQYF
NA,TRBJ2-3,TRBV10-3,NA,TGTGCCATCAGTGAGACTAGCACAGATACGCAGTATTTT,CAISETSTDTQYF
once,TRBJ2-7,TRBV6-5,NA,TGTGCCAGCAGTTCCTCCTACCCCCGTGGGGCCTACGAGCAGTACTTC,CASSSSYPRGAYEQYF
NA,TRBJ2-5,TRBV9,NA,TGTGCCAGCAGCGTAGCTGGGGGGCGGGGAGAGACCCAGTACTTC,CASSVAGGRGETQYF
NA,TRBJ2-2,TRBV7-2,TRBD2,TGTGCCAGCAGCACCTTGGGAGGGGTGAACACCGGGGAGCTGTTTTTT,CASSTLGGVNTGELFF
NA,TRBJ2-3,TRBV9,NA,TGTGCCAGCAGCGTAGACAGCGGCTCCACAGATACGCAGTATTTT,CASSVDSGSTDTQYF
NA,TRBJ2-7,TRBV30,NA,TGTGCCTGGAGTGTAGGTGGGCCCTACGAGCAGTACTTC,CAWSVGGPYEQYF
once,TRBJ2-5,TRBV11-2,NA,TGTGCCAGCAGCCCGTACGGGTTCCAAGAGACCCAGTACTTC,CASSPYGFQETQYF
NA,TRBJ1-4,TRBV14,NA,TGTGCCAGCAGCCACAGGGGCATTAATGAAAAACTGTTTTTT,CASSHRGINEKLFF
medium-sized,TRBJ2-5,TRBV7-2,NA,TGTGCCAGCAGCAAGGCGGGACTTCAAGAGACCCAGTACTTC,CASSKAGLQETQYF
NA,TRBJ1-1,TRBV29-1,NA,TGCAGCGTGACGGGGCGGATGAACACTGAAGCTTTCTTT,CSVTGRMNTEAFF
once,TRBJ2-3,TRBV7-3,TRBD2,TGTGCCAGCTCCCCGGGACTAGCGGGCCACACAGATACGCAGTATTTT,CASSPGLAGHTDTQYF
NA,TRBJ1-2,TRBV29-1,NA,TGCAGCGTTGGGGAGGCTATGTCCACCTTC,CSVGEAMSTF
NA,TRBJ1-5,TRBV7-9,NA,TGTGCCAGCAGCTCCTCGGGGGGCCGGGGCGATCAGCCCCAGCATTTT,CASSSSGGRGDQPQHF
NA,TRBJ2-7,TRBV23-1,NA,TGCGCCAGCCGGAAGCGGAACGAGCAGTACTTC,CASRKRNEQYF
NA,TRBJ2-3,TRBV7-2,TRBD2,TGTGCCAGCAGCCTAGCGGGGGGTCACACAGATACGCAGTATTTT,CASSLAGGHTDTQYF
NA,TRBJ2-2,TRBV4-1,TRBD1,TGCGCCAGCAGCCAATGGGGACAGGGTAACGGGGAGCTGTTTTTT,CASSQWGQGNGELFF
NA,TRBJ1-6,TRBV7-8,NA,TGTGCCAGCAGCTTAGCGCGGGCCGGGAGGTATTCACCCCTCCACTTT,CASSLARAGRYSPLHF
few,TRBJ2-2,TRBV30,NA,TGTGCCTGGAGTGTTCGGTCTACCGGGGAGCTGTTTTTT,CAWSVRSTGELFF
NA,TRBJ2-7,TRBV2,NA,TGTGCCACCGGACGGGGGGCCGGGGAGCAGTACTTC,CATGRGAGEQYF
NA,TRBJ1-1,TRBV29-1,NA,TGCAGCGTTGTAGGCAGCTTGAACACTGAAGCTTTCTTT,CSVVGSLNTEAFF
once,TRBJ2-3,TRBV27,NA,TGTGCCAGCAGTTTGTTGGAGGCCGCTACTAGCACAGATACGCAGTATTTT,CASSLLEAATSTDTQYF
NA,TRBJ2-1,TRBV23-1,TRBD1,TGCGCCAGCTTCCCAAACCGGGACAGCCGCCACAATGAGCAGTTCTTC,CASFPNRDSRHNEQFF
NA,TRBJ1-1,TRBV27,TRBD1,TGTGCCAGCAGTCCGGACAGGGGTAAAAGGAACACTGAAGCTTTCTTT,CASSPDRGKRNTEAFF